Presented here are 32 T cell receptor beta chains from one specimen sequenced in a study of T cell repertoires in cytomegalovirus infection. One entry per CDR3 protein results from TCRdb running MiXCR on the reads. The table has more than 150,000 distinct CDR3 sequences, approximately 19% seen once; the top ten hold around 3.1%. The sample was PBMCs. The receptors were sampled from a human donor in good health (CMV status not recorded). Some clones in this sample may be carry-over from other donors' samples.

This clonotype was counted ten times or more. The V call is TRBV7-9, the J call TRBJ2-1; D may be TRBD2 (6 bases). The CDR3 consists of 14 residues. Germline values: CDR1 SEHNR, CDR2 FQNEAQ (reference sequence). The V gene lost 3 bases and the J gene lost 7 bases, with 13 bases spanning the gap. The CDR3 is CASSFSAGRNEQFF. In DNA form, the CDR3 reads TGTGCCAGCAGCTTTTCGGCAGGGAGGAATGAGCAGTTCTTC.

Turning to this clonotype: A much bigger clone sits one base away, suggesting this may be a read error. This chain connects TRBV6-8 to TRBJ2-5; the D is unclear. Trimming cost V 4 bases and J 2 bases, with 14 bases left between them. Germline V lookup: CDR1 MNHGY, CDR2 SAAAGT. The CDR3 is made up of 15 amino acids. CDR3 nucleotide sequence: TGTGCCAGCAGTTGGGGATTGGGCAAACAAGAGACCCAGTACTTC. Translating it yields CASSWGLGKQETQYF.

This clonotype has a count of ten or more. The chain carries TRBV12-3 or TRBV12-4 and TRBJ2-3; no firm D call. This CDR3 has 13 residues. V lost 3 bases to trimming and J lost 0 bases, with 4 bases between them. Here the CDR3 reads CASSFGSTDTQYF. As DNA, the CDR3 is TGTGCCAGCAGTTTCGGGAGCACAGATACGCAGTATTTT.

This clonotype showed up just a few times. The CDR3 is CSVIDRGGFDQPQHF. The CDR3 nucleotides are TGCAGTGTCATCGACAGGGGAGGTTTCGATCAGCCCCAGCATTTT. This chain joins TRBV20-1 and TRBJ1-5; TRBD1 aligns across 8 bases. Germline CDR1 is DFQATT and CDR2 is SNEGSKA (reference sequence). The CDR3 has 15 residues. Trimming cost V 7 bases and J 5 bases; bases outside gene matches: 13.

This clonotype has just a few counts. The chain joins TRBV7-3 to TRBJ2-5; 8 positions match TRBD2. The V gene's germline CDR1 is SGHTA and CDR2 FQGTGA. The CDR3 is made up of 17 amino acids. The V and J ends lost 3 bases and 1 base, in that order; junction bases with no gene match: 10. CDR3 loop: CASSFRGGPLTQETQYF. The CDR3, as DNA: TGTGCCAGCAGCTTCCGGGGGGGCCCACTAACCCAAGAGACCCAGTACTTC.

This clonotype was seen a few times. This sequence joins TRBV12-3 or TRBV12-4 and TRBJ1-1, with 7 bases lining up with TRBD1. The CDR3 has 14 amino acids. After removal of 4 bases from V and 2 bases from J, the junction contained 4 bases not matched to a gene. The CDR3 DNA is TGTGCCAGCAGTTACGACAGGGTAAACACTGAAGCTTTCTTT. Protein product: CASSYDRVNTEAFF.

A word on this clonotype: Its ends do not fully match the called genes, so a read error is possible. The chain has TRBV6-2 or TRBV6-3 and TRBJ2-1, with a tentative D call TRBD2 (6 bases). The CDR3 is 15 amino acids. Germline V lookup: CDR1 MNHEY, CDR2 SVGEGT. CDR3 sequence: CASTISLEDYDEQFF. CDR3 DNA sequence: TGTGCCAGCACCATTAGCCTAGAGGACTACGATGAGCAGTTCTTC.

This clonotype occurred a few times. The rearrangement joins TRBV12-3 or TRBV12-4 to TRBJ1-4, with unresolved D. V was pared by 2 bases and J by 7 bases, with 11 bases between. The CDR3 runs 14 residues. The CDR3: CASSLTLWGEKLFF. In DNA form, the CDR3 reads TGTGCCAGCAGTTTAACTCTTTGGGGTGAAAAACTGTTTTTT.

This clonotype was found many times. The J gene is TRBJ1-1, the V gene TRBV12-3 or TRBV12-4, with a possible D match to TRBD1 (5 bases). The CDR3 runs to 17 residues. The V and J ends lost 7 bases and 4 bases respectively, with 25 bases between them. This chain's CDR3 is CASTYGTDRLWSTEAFF. The CDR3 DNA is TGTGCCAGCACCTACGGGACCGATCGTCTTTGGAGCACTGAAGCTTTCTTT.

The V and J genes are TRBV7-9 and TRBJ2-5; D tentatively reads TRBD1 or TRBD2 (5 bases each). Between the trimmed V and J ends, which lost 5 bases and 1 base, there was a span of 17 bases. From germline, CDR1 is SEHNR and CDR2 FQNEAQ (reference sequence). The CDR3 is 16 residues long. CDR3 amino acids: CASSPGRRPLQETQYF. In DNA, the CDR3 is TGTGCCAGCAGCCCAGGGCGGAGGCCTCTCCAAGAGACCCAGTACTTC.

This clonotype was detected many times. The chain recombines TRBV11-1 with TRBJ2-1, with D perhaps matching TRBD2 (5 bases). The V and J ends lost 5 bases and 2 bases respectively, with 13 bases between them. Germline assignment: CDR1 SGHAT and CDR2 FQDESV (reference sequence). This CDR3 has 15 amino acids. The CDR3 DNA follows: TGTGCCAGCAGCCCTCAGCGGACCACCTACAATGAGCAGTTCTTC. It yields the protein CASSPQRTTYNEQFF.

As regards this clonotype: Sequence at one end of the junction differs from germline and may be a read error. The rearrangement links TRBV28 to TRBJ1-2; 7 bases map to TRBD1. The germline gives CDR1 MDHEN, CDR2 SYDVKM. This CDR3 contains 15 residues. The chain's CDR3 is CASSGDRVGDYVYTF. The CDR3 coding sequence is TGTGCCAGCAGTGGCGACAGGGTGGGGGACTATGTCTACACCTTC.

This clonotype has a handful of counts. This chain connects TRBV7-2 to TRBJ2-7; 7 bases fit TRBD2. Looked up from germline, CDR1 is SGHTA and CDR2 is FQGNSA. J was trimmed by 3 bases and V by 6 bases; bases with no gene match: 11. The CDR3 runs to 15 residues. The CDR3 region is CASSPLAEQLYEQYF. CDR3 coding DNA: TGTGCCAGCAGTCCCCTAGCGGAACAGCTCTACGAGCAGTACTTC.

Of note for this clonotype: This sequence may be a read error, since a much larger clone differs from it by one base. The V and J genes are TRBV7-4 and TRBJ2-6, with D hard to call. Germline CDR1 and CDR2: SGHVT and SQSDAQ. Trimming removed 4 bases at V and 0 bases at J, with 7 bases between. CDR3 length equals 15 residues. This CDR3 reads CASSWATSGANVLTF. DNA of the CDR3: TGTGCCAGCAGCTGGGCCACCTCTGGGGCCAACGTCCTGACTTTC. Using reference TRBV7-4 and TRBJ2-6 for the parts outside the CDR3, the full variable domain is GAGVSQSPRYKVAKRGRDVALRCDSISGHVTLYWYRQTLGQGSEVLTYSQSDAQRDKSGRPSGRFSAERPERSVSTLKIQRTEQGDSAVYLCASSWATSGANVLTFGAGSRLTVL.

This clonotype was counted only a few times. V usage is TRBV15 and J usage is TRBJ1-1, with unresolved D. The CDR3 spans 13 residues. Germline V gives CDR1 LNHNV, CDR2 YYDKDF (reference sequence). The V end was cut by 4 bases, the J end by 2 bases, with 8 bases between. The CDR3 sequence: CATSMDGNTEAFF. The CDR3 coding sequence is TGTGCCACCAGCATGGACGGAAACACTGAAGCTTTCTTT.

This clonotype was observed many times. The gene calls are TRBV6-1 and TRBJ1-5; maybe TRBD1 (6 bases). Trimming removed 7 bases from V and 7 bases from J, with 17 bases in between. CDR1 and CDR2 from the germline V gene are MNHNS and SASEGT. The CDR3 covers 14 residues. The CDR3 DNA follows: TGTGCCAGCAACCCAAGCAGGGGAGGGCAGCCCCAGCATTTT. Its translation: CASNPSRGGQPQHF.

This clonotype was seen a handful of times. DNA for the CDR3: TGTGCCAGCAGCTCTAGCCAGCTTCAGGGGGGGCTCGAGCAGTACTTC. Translation gives CASSSSQLQGGLEQYF. The chain uses TRBV7-2 and TRBJ2-7, with D perhaps assigned TRBD1 or TRBD2 (7 bases each). Trimming took off 4 bases at V and 6 bases at J, with 22 bases between the two ends. Germline-derived CDR1 and CDR2 are SGHTA and FQGNSA. The CDR3 extends over 16 amino acids.

This clonotype was observed a handful of times. This chain uses TRBV9 with TRBJ1-3; weak D call: TRBD1 (6 bases). V gave up 3 bases and J gave up 3 bases, with 16 bases separating them. The CDR3 has 16 residues. Germline V gene lookup returns CDR1 SGDLS and CDR2 YYNGEE. CDR3 DNA: TGTGCCAGCAGCGGGGGGACATGGAACAGTGGAAACACCATATATTTT. It is translated as CASSGGTWNSGNTIYF.

This clonotype was observed a handful of times. The chain links TRBV6-5 to TRBJ2-3; possible D gene TRBD2, 6 bases. CDR1 is MNHEY and CDR2 is SVGAGI in the germline V gene. The CDR3 totals 15 residues. Trimming took 5 bases from V and 5 from J, leaving 17 bases between them. The CDR3 protein is CASSTTSLSGDTQYF. CDR3 bases: TGTGCCAGCAGTACGACTAGTTTGAGTGGAGATACGCAGTATTTT.

The chain couples TRBV12-5 to TRBJ2-1, with unresolved D. V gave up 5 bases and J gave up 0 bases, with 2 bases separating them. The CDR3 totals 12 residues. The germline gives CDR1 LGHNT, CDR2 FRNRAP. This CDR3 reads CASGLSYNEQFF. CDR3 coding DNA: TGTGCTAGTGGTCTCTCCTACAATGAGCAGTTCTTC.

This clonotype was seen just once. The chain joins TRBV6-5 to TRBJ2-1; 10 bases agree with TRBD1. Germline CDR1 reads MNHEY; CDR2 reads SVGAGI. Germline trimming cut 9 bases from V and 3 bases from J; bases unmatched to any gene: 8. The CDR3 spans 15 residues. DNA for the CDR3: TGTGCCAGTAGCCGGGGACAGGGGAACTACAATGAGCAGTTCTTC. Translated: CASSRGQGNYNEQFF.

This clonotype was seen once. The chain has TRBV27 and TRBJ2-1; 12 bases align to TRBD2. V shed 4 bases and J 3 bases; nucleotides not matched to a gene: 10. Germline values: CDR1 MNHEY, CDR2 SMNVEV (reference sequence). The length of the CDR3 is 18 residues. For the CDR3, the DNA is TGTGCCAGCAGTTCCTTCCCGTGGACTAGCGGGGACTACAATGAGCAGTTCTTC. It specifies CASSSFPWTSGDYNEQFF.

The rearrangement uses TRBV2 and TRBJ2-3; unclear D gene. Germline V gene sequence: CDR1 SNHLY, CDR2 FYNNEI. V lost 7 bases and J lost 2, with 13 bases in between. The CDR3 is 14 amino acids. DNA of the CDR3: TGTGCCAGCACGAATCCGCCGCCCACAGATACGCAGTATTTT. This gives the protein CASTNPPPTDTQYF.

The sample holds many counts of this clonotype. The chain joins TRBV6-6 to TRBJ2-5, with D tentatively TRBD1 (5 bases). CDR1 and CDR2 from the germline V gene are MNHNY and SVGAGI (reference sequence). The V end lost 6 bases, the J end lost 1 base, and 12 bases lay between the germline ends. The CDR3 contains 14 residues. CDR3: CASSKTEIQETQYF. The CDR3 DNA is TGTGCCAGCAGCAAGACAGAAATCCAAGAGACCCAGTACTTC.

The chain links TRBV6-6 to TRBJ1-5, with TRBD1 as a possible D gene (6 bases). V lost 4 bases and J 5 bases, leaving 15 bases between the germline ends. This CDR3 contains 15 residues. Germline CDR1 and CDR2: MNHNY and SVGAGI (reference sequence). CDR3 residues: CASSFIGTYHQPQHF. The DNA for the CDR3 is TGTGCCAGCAGTTTTATCGGGACATACCATCAGCCCCAGCATTTT.

In the case of this clonotype: A much larger clone sits a single nucleotide away, making a read error possible. The rearrangement joins TRBV11-2 to TRBJ2-2; 7 positions agree with TRBD2. There are 18 residues in the CDR3. CDR1 SGHAT and CDR2 FQNNGV come from the germline V gene. V shed 0 bases and J 4 bases; nucleotides not matched to a gene: 11. CDR3 in DNA: TGTGCCAGCAGCTTAGACGGAGCGGGGTCCACCCTCACCGGGGAGCTGTTTTTT. Translation gives CASSLDGAGSTLTGELFF.

This clonotype was seen a handful of times. The chain carries TRBV28 and TRBJ2-3, with TRBD2 identical over 8 bases. V lost 8 bases, J lost 0 bases, and 4 bases stayed unmatched. The V gene's germline CDR1 is MDHEN and CDR2 SYDVKM. The CDR3 is 14 amino acids. The CDR3 region has the DNA TGTGCCAGCGCGGGGGGTCCTAGCACAGATACGCAGTATTTT. Residues: CASAGGPSTDTQYF. The whole variable domain, filled in from reference TRBV28 and TRBJ2-3, reads DVKVTQSSRYLVKRTGEKVFLECVQDMDHENMFWYRQDPGLGLRLIYFSYDVKMKEKGDIPEGYSVSREKKERFSLILESASTNQTSMYLCASAGGPSTDTQYFGPGTRLTVL.

The chain joins TRBV25-1 to TRBJ2-7; 14 nucleotides align to TRBD2. The V segment lost 4 bases and the J segment 2 bases; nucleotides outside the gene matches: 4. The CDR3 consists of 16 residues. Germline V lookup: CDR1 MGHDK, CDR2 SYGVNS. The CDR3 protein is CASSGGTSGSTYEQYF. DNA of the CDR3: TGTGCCAGCAGTGGAGGGACTAGCGGGAGTACCTACGAGCAGTACTTC.

V and J are TRBV10-3 and TRBJ2-1, with unresolved D. Deletions cut 3 bases from V and 8 bases from J, with 14 bases between. The CDR3 is 14 amino acids. CDR1 ENHRY and CDR2 SYGVKD come from the germline V gene. CDR3 protein: CAISDVESLHEQFF. The CDR3, as DNA: TGTGCCATCAGTGATGTGGAAAGTCTACATGAGCAGTTCTTC.

This clonotype was seen only a few times. The chain carries TRBV15 and TRBJ1-5; D gene unclear. CDR3 length: 17 residues. In germline, CDR1 is LNHNV, CDR2 YYDKDF (reference sequence). Between the trimmed V and J ends, which lost 5 bases and 0 bases, there was a span of 17 bases. The CDR3 DNA sequence: TGTGCCACCAGCTCCCACGGCGCGGGTCCTAGCAATCAGCCCCAGCATTTT. Amino acids: CATSSHGAGPSNQPQHF.

This clonotype showed up just a few times. The V gene is TRBV5-1, the J gene TRBJ2-5; possible D gene TRBD1, 5 bases. CDR3 length equals 14 residues. V lost 1 base, J lost 3 bases, and 10 bases lay in between. Germline values: CDR1 SGHRS, CDR2 YFSETQ. In DNA form, the CDR3 reads TGCGCCAGCAGCTTGAGCGACAGAAAAGAGACCCAGTACTTC. This codes for CASSLSDRKETQYF.

There are a few counts of this clonotype. V usage is TRBV5-5 and J usage is TRBJ1-5, with D tentatively TRBD1 (6 bases). The CDR3 totals 16 residues. Trimming took off 4 bases at V and 3 bases at J, with 17 bases between the two ends. Germline V gene data show CDR1 as SGHKS and CDR2 as YYEKEE (reference sequence). Here the CDR3 DNA reads TGTGCCAGCAGCGAGGGGGGCAGGCGGATCAATCAGCCCCAGCATTTT. Its protein product is CASSEGGRRINQPQHF.